Listed here are 28 T cell receptor beta chains from one sample, sequenced in a study of blood T cell repertoires in COVID-19. Assay: immunoSEQ multiplex PCR; the TCRdb copy retains only in-frame clones and omits some. The sample contains about 380,000 clones, around 89% of which appear only once. The sequencing sample was made of peripheral blood. All receptors derive from a man aged 18 to 29 with active or convalescent COVID-19.

This chain uses TRBV6-5 with TRBJ1-2; D call uncertain. The CDR3 runs to 14 residues. Trimming removed 2 bases at V and 8 bases at J, with 15 bases between. CDR1 is MNHEY and CDR2 is SVGAGI in the germline V gene. The CDR3 nucleotides are TGTGCCAGCAGTTACGGTCAGTCGCGGAAGGGCTACACCTTC. Amino acids: CASSYGQSRKGYTF.

J is TRBJ1-6 and V is TRBV7-3, with TRBD1 matching over 8 bases. The junction had 7 bases not matched to a gene; V was cut back by 2 bases and J by 13 bases. Germline V CDR1 and CDR2: SGHTA, FQGTGA. The CDR3 contains 14 residues. The CDR3 here is CASSLLGQVSPLHF. DNA for the CDR3: TGTGCCAGCAGCTTATTGGGACAGGTTTCGCCCCTCCACTTT.

This clone showed up just once. The chain carries TRBV2 and TRBJ1-2; 7 bases map to TRBD1. The V and J ends lost 11 bases and 4 bases, in that order; junction bases with no gene match: 4. CDR1 is SNHLY and CDR2 is FYNNEI in the germline V gene. The CDR3 covers 11 residues. The CDR3: CALGQAYGYTF. CDR3 coding DNA: TGTGCCCTCGGACAGGCCTATGGCTACACCTTC.

In regard to this clone: Other DNA sequences in this specimen translate into the identical CDR3. The chain carries TRBV19 and TRBJ2-2; 7 nucleotides agree with TRBD1. Germline V gene lookup returns CDR1 LNHDA and CDR2 SQIVND (reference sequence). CDR3 size: 17 residues. Trimming at V came to 7 bases and at J to 7 bases, leaving 18 bases not matched to a gene. CDR3 nucleotides: TGTGCCAGTAACCCCGACAGGGCCCTCACCTCGCGCGGGGAGCTGTTTTTT. Protein: CASNPDRALTSRGELFF.

V and J are TRBV7-3 and TRBJ1-5; D uncertain. Per germline, CDR1 SGHTA and CDR2 FQGTGA. The CDR3 runs 13 residues. V shed 2 bases and J shed 7 bases, with 9 bases lying between them. The CDR3 sequence is CASSLSGNQPQHF. The CDR3, as DNA: TGTGCCAGCAGCTTATCGGGGAACCAGCCCCAGCATTTT. Based on the CDR3 plus reference TRBV7-3 and TRBJ1-5, the full variable domain is GAGVSQTPSNKVTEKGKYVELRCDPISGHTALYWYRQSLGQGPEFLIYFQGTGAADDSGLPNDRFFAVRPEGSVSTLKIQRTERGDSAVYLCASSLSGNQPQHFGDGTRLSIL.

The chain carries TRBV7-9 and TRBJ1-1; D uncertain. Trimming shortened V by 5 bases and J by 11 bases, and 15 bases separated the two germline ends. The germline V gene encodes CDR1 SEHNR and CDR2 FQNEAQ (reference sequence). The CDR3 has 12 residues. The CDR3 coding sequence is TGTGCCAGCAGCCTGACGACAACCGAGGCTTTCTTT. This gives the protein CASSLTTTEAFF.

The chain couples TRBV18 to TRBJ2-7, with a tentative D call TRBD1 (5 bases). Germline V CDR1 and CDR2: KGHSH, LQKENI. This CDR3 contains 14 residues. V lost 0 bases and J 2 bases, leaving 8 bases between the germline ends. The CDR3 loop is CASSPPTATYEQYF. The CDR3 nucleotides read TGTGCCAGCTCACCACCGACAGCTACCTACGAGCAGTACTTC.

V usage is TRBV11-3 and J usage is TRBJ2-3, with 8 bases lining up with TRBD1. CDR1 and CDR2 (germline): SGHNT, YENEEA. The CDR3 covers 12 residues. V shed 5 bases, J shed 9 bases, and the junction held 4 bases outside the gene matches. CDR3 region: CASSTRQGTQYF. The CDR3 coding sequence is TGTGCCAGCAGCACCCGACAGGGGACGCAGTATTTT.

The rearrangement links TRBV7-9 to TRBJ2-7, with TRBD2 identical over 8 bases. Germline CDR1 SEHNR, CDR2 FQNEAQ (reference sequence). The CDR3 is 12 amino acids. J was trimmed by 6 bases and V by 7 bases; bases with no gene match: 5. CDR3 DNA: TGTGCCAGCACCTCAGCGGGGGCCGAGCAGTACTTC. Protein sequence: CASTSAGAEQYF.

This chain uses TRBV6-2 or TRBV6-3 with TRBJ1-3; 8 bases are a match to TRBD1. J lost 4 bases, V lost 5 bases, and 4 bases had no gene match. Germline V lookup: CDR1 MNHEY, CDR2 SVGEGT. CDR3 length: 14 amino acids. The CDR3 DNA follows: TGTGCCAGCAGTCGACAGGGGTCCGGAAACACCATATATTTT. This encodes CASSRQGSGNTIYF.

The J gene is TRBJ1-2, the V gene TRBV7-3; D is possibly TRBD1 (5 bases). V gave up 5 bases and J gave up 2 bases, with 15 bases separating them. This CDR3 spans 15 amino acids. The germline CDR1 and CDR2 sequences are SGHTA and FQGTGA. The chain's CDR3 is CASSPVGGGNYGYTF. CDR3 nucleotides: TGTGCCAGCAGCCCAGTGGGGGGAGGGAACTATGGCTACACCTTC.

This clone was observed a few times. The chain combines TRBV7-6 with TRBJ2-1, with TRBD2 matching 14 bases. V was pared by 5 bases and J by 9 bases, with 9 bases of the junction left unmatched. The CDR3 covers 16 residues. Per germline, CDR1 SGHVS and CDR2 FNYEAQ. This CDR3 reads CASSDGTSGSLGEQFF. The CDR3 DNA reads as TGTGCCAGCAGCGATGGGACTAGCGGGAGTCTCGGTGAGCAGTTCTTC.

The V and J genes are TRBV5-1 and TRBJ2-1; unclear D gene. The CDR3 loop spans 12 amino acids. CDR1 and CDR2 from the germline V gene are SGHRS and YFSETQ. The V end was cut by 4 bases, the J end by 9 bases, with 11 bases between. This CDR3 is CASSVTFGEQFF. CDR3 coding DNA: TGCGCCAGCAGCGTAACGTTCGGTGAGCAGTTCTTC.

The J gene is TRBJ2-3, the V gene TRBV11-2, with D perhaps matching TRBD2 (6 bases). Trimming left V 3 bases short and J 3 bases short, with 10 bases between. This CDR3 spans 14 amino acids. Germline loops: CDR1 SGHAT, CDR2 FQNNGV. DNA for the CDR3: TGTGCCAGCAGCTTTGGGGGGAGGACAGATACGCAGTATTTT. This sequence encodes CASSFGGRTDTQYF.

As for this clone: The CDR3 ends on some other residue instead of the conserved phenylalanine or tryptophan, so this is likely a read error. This chain joins TRBV5-6 and TRBJ2-7, with D possibly TRBD1 on 6 matching bases. Germline loops: CDR1 SGHDT, CDR2 YYEEEE. The CDR3 runs 13 residues. V was trimmed by 3 bases and J by 3 bases, leaving 10 bases between them. The CDR3 nucleotides read TGTGCCAGCAGCTCCCCGGACAGCTACGAGCAGTACTCC. This translates into CASSSPDSYEQYS.

This clone appeared once. The chain employs TRBV6-2 or TRBV6-3 and TRBJ1-1, with unresolved D. V lost 2 bases and J lost 4, with 20 bases in between. CDR1 is MNHEY, CDR2 SVGEGT, per germline. The CDR3 is made up of 17 amino acids. The CDR3 here is CASSYGRGAPWGTEAFF. DNA of the CDR3: TGTGCCAGCAGTTACGGGAGAGGTGCACCCTGGGGCACTGAAGCTTTCTTT.

V usage is TRBV29-1 and J usage is TRBJ2-2, with 7 bases that match TRBD1. Germline-derived CDR1 and CDR2 are SQVTM and ANQGSEA. CDR3 size: 13 residues. The J segment lost 0 bases and the V segment lost 6 bases, leaving 1 base of the junction unmatched. CDR3 sequence (DNA): TGCAGCGTAGACAGGGCGAACACCGGGGAGCTGTTTTTT. Translated: CSVDRANTGELFF.

This chain uses TRBV7-9 with TRBJ1-4; D call uncertain. Trimming removed 1 base from V and 7 bases from J, with 13 bases in between. In germline, CDR1 is SEHNR, CDR2 FQNEAQ (reference sequence). The CDR3 is 15 amino acids. CDR3 nucleotides: TGTGCCAGCAGCTTAGTTCGGGATCAAGGTGAAAAACTGTTTTTT. Protein: CASSLVRDQGEKLFF. Using reference TRBV7-9 and TRBJ1-4 for the parts outside the CDR3, the full variable domain is DTGVSQNPRHKITKRGQNVTFRCDPISEHNRLYWYRQTLGQGPEFLTYFQNEAQLEKSRLLSDRFSAERPKGSFSTLEIQRTEQGDSAMYLCASSLVRDQGEKLFFGSGTQLSVL.

This clone was recorded only once. The chain is built from TRBV7-6 and TRBJ2-7, with 9 bases identical to TRBD1. V shed 5 bases, J shed 4 bases, and the junction held 12 bases outside the gene matches. CDR3 length: 16 amino acids. Germline assignment: CDR1 SGHVS and CDR2 FNYEAQ. CDR3 DNA: TGTGCCAGCAGCAAAGCCACCGGGACAGGGAATTACGAGCAGTACTTC. Translation gives CASSKATGTGNYEQYF.

This sequence joins TRBV6-4 and TRBJ2-1; 10 bases are a match to TRBD2. Germline V gene lookup returns CDR1 MRHNA and CDR2 SNTAGT. CDR3 length equals 15 residues. V lost 4 bases and J lost 5; bases outside the gene matches: 5. This CDR3 is CASSVLAGNNNEQFF. For the CDR3, the DNA is TGTGCCAGCAGTGTACTAGCGGGAAATAACAATGAGCAGTTCTTC.

The chain couples TRBV19 to TRBJ2-1; 10 bases are shared with TRBD2. The CDR3 has 15 residues. Germline V gives CDR1 LNHDA, CDR2 SQIVND (reference sequence). Losses at the gene ends were 5 bases for V and 7 bases for J; bases not matched to a gene: 8. The CDR3, as DNA: TGTGCCAGTAGTTCCGCAGCGGGGGGGCAAAATGAGCAGTTCTTC. Amino acids: CASSSAAGGQNEQFF.

V gene TRBV6-5 combines with J gene TRBJ2-2; perhaps TRBD1 as D (5 bases). Germline loops: CDR1 MNHEY, CDR2 SVGAGI. The CDR3 spans 16 residues. Trimming cost V 2 bases and J 5 bases, with 15 bases left between them. This chain's CDR3 is CASSYGQGLNTGELFF. CDR3 nucleotide sequence: TGTGCCAGCAGTTACGGTCAGGGTCTTAATACCGGGGAGCTGTTTTTT.

This clone appeared once. The chain carries TRBV29-1 and TRBJ2-1; a weak D match, TRBD2 (5 bases). Germline V CDR1 and CDR2: SQVTM, ANQGSEA. This CDR3 has 14 amino acids. The V end was cut by 4 bases, the J end by 3 bases, with 13 bases between. Written as DNA, the CDR3 is TGCAGCGTTGTTCGGGGTAGGGACTACAATGAGCAGTTCTTC. Protein sequence: CSVVRGRDYNEQFF.

The chain couples TRBV4-3 to TRBJ2-1; TRBD2 matches at 11 bases. The CDR3 consists of 15 residues. The germline V gene has CDR1 LGHNA and CDR2 YSLEER. J gave up 6 bases and V 4 bases, and 5 bases lay outside the gene matches. CDR3 in amino acids: CASSPLAGGSNEQFF. CDR3 coding DNA: TGCGCCAGCAGCCCTCTAGCGGGGGGATCCAATGAGCAGTTCTTC.

The rearrangement uses TRBV7-2 and TRBJ2-7; tentative D call: TRBD1 (5 bases). V shed 2 bases and J shed 4 bases, with 15 bases lying between them. CDR1 SGHTA and CDR2 FQGNSA come from the germline V gene. This CDR3 comprises 15 residues. CDR3 loop: CASSLLRTQSYEQYF. The CDR3, as DNA: TGTGCCAGCAGCTTACTTCGGACACAATCTTACGAGCAGTACTTC.

The rearrangement links TRBV29-1 to TRBJ2-1; D call uncertain. The germline V gene encodes CDR1 SQVTM and CDR2 ANQGSEA. V was trimmed by 4 bases and J by 4 bases, leaving 8 bases between them. The CDR3 runs 12 residues. This CDR3 reads CSVASGYNEQFF. DNA for the CDR3: TGCAGCGTTGCGTCAGGTTACAATGAGCAGTTCTTC.

The chain couples TRBV2 to TRBJ1-2; D not resolved. The CDR3 totals 12 residues. Germline V gives CDR1 SNHLY, CDR2 FYNNEI. Trimming removed 8 bases from V and 2 bases from J, with 9 bases in between. The CDR3 sequence: CASGAANYGYTF. Here the CDR3 DNA reads TGTGCCAGCGGAGCAGCCAACTATGGCTACACCTTC.

This chain uses TRBV28 with TRBJ2-1, with 16 bases matching TRBD2. V trimming: 5 bases; J trimming: 15 bases; junction bases outside the gene matches: 16. The CDR3 covers 17 residues. The V gene's germline CDR1 is MDHEN and CDR2 SYDVKM. CDR3 DNA sequence: TGTGCCAGCAGTCTTATGGGACTAGCGGGGGGGGCCCAAGTAGGGTTCTTC. This translates into CASSLMGLAGGAQVGFF.